The entry below describes one T cell receptor beta chain. This clone has just a few counts. Its antigen is still unknown. The sample holds no much larger clone one base away, and base qualities are not on file. The sample belongs to a study of radiotherapy plus CTLA-4 blockade in lung cancer (dated by TCRdb to between 2017 and 2018). About the full investigation: Among the enrolled patients, around 17% had an objective response, and 31% reached disease control.

Library creation used the immunoSEQ multiplex PCR assay. TCRdb's version of the immuneACCESS table is confined to in-frame rearrangements and falls short of the full clone set. An unresolved V gene accounts for under half of the shortfall where checked; the remainder is of unknown origin. In this sample the table shows tens of thousands of clones, roughly four fifths of which occur a single time. Together, the top ten hold approximately 10% of the sample. The CDR3 has 16 amino acids, counting the end cysteine and phenylalanine. Of all the DNA, just the CDR3 is kept, 48 bases in frame from base 1. V loses 1 base of germline sequence and J loses 6 bases, and the interval between the two ends is 17 bases. Focal radiation therapy combined with CTLA-4 blockade (ipilimumab) was tested in patients with chemo-refractory metastatic non-small-cell lung cancer. Overall results and qualifications from the work: The strongest predictors of response were reported to be early dynamic shifts in blood T cell clones along with a rise in serum interferon-beta following radiation. After treatment with radiotherapy and ipilimumab, TCR clones that came from tumors expanded in the peripheral blood.

The rearrangement combines TRBV5-3 with TRBJ1-5, with TRBD1 perhaps the D gene, on 6 matching bases. TRBV5-3 is given ORF status, its function remaining uncertain. The sequences come from peripheral blood, collected from a patient treated with radiotherapy plus ipilimumab. This receptor was taken from a human donor with non-small cell lung cancer who had stable disease on radiotherapy plus ipilimumab. The DNA reads as follows: TGTGCCAGAAGCTTGTGTAGGGGGTTTATCAGTCAGCCCCAGCATTTT. It is translated as CARSLCRGFISQPQHF.